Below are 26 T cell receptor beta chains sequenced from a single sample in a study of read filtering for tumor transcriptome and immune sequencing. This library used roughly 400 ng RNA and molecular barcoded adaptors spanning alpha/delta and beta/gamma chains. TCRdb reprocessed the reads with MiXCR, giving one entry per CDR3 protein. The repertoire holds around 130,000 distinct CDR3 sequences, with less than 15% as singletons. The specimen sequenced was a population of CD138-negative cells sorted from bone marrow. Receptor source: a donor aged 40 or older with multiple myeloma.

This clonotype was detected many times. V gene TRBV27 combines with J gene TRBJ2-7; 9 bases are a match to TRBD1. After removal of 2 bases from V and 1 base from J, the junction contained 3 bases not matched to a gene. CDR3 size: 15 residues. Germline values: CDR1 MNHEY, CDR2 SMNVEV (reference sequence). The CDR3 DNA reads TGTGCCAGCAGTTTACAACAGGGGGCTTCCTACGAGCAGTACTTC. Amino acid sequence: CASSLQQGASYEQYF.

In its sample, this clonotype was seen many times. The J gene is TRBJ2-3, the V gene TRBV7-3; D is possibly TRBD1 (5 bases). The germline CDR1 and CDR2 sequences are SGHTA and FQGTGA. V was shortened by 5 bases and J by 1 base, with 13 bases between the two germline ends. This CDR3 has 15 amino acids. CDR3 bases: TGTGCCAGCAGCGTAGGGGCCCTGCGCACAGATACGCAGTATTTT. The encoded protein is CASSVGALRTDTQYF.

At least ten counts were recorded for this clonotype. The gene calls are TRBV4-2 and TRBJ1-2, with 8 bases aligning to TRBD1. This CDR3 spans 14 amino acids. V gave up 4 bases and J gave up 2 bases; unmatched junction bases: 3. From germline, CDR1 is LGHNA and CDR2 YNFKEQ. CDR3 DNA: TGTGCCAGCAGCCTCCGGACAGGGAACTATGGCTACACCTTC. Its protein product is CASSLRTGNYGYTF.

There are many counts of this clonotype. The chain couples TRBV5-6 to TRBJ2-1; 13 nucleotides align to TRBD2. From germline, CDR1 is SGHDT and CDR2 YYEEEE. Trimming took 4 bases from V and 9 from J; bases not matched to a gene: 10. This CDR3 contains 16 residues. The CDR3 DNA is TGTGCCAGCAGCATTATAGGACTAGCGGGAGTTGGTGAGCAGTTCTTC. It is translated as CASSIIGLAGVGEQFF.

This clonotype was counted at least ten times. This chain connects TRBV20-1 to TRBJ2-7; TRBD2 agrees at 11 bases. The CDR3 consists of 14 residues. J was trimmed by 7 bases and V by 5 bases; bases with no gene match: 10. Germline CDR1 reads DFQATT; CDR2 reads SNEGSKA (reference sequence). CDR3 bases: TGCAGTGCTGGGACTAGCGGAACAATGTGGGAGCAGTACTTC. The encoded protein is CSAGTSGTMWEQYF.

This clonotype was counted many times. The CDR3 nucleotides are TGTGCCAGCAGCTTAGGGCAGAATCAGCCCCAGCATTTT. Protein sequence: CASSLGQNQPQHF. V is TRBV7-9 and J is TRBJ1-5; no clear D gene. The CDR3 covers 13 residues. From germline, CDR1 is SEHNR and CDR2 FQNEAQ (reference sequence). The V and J ends lost 1 base and 4 bases respectively, with 5 bases between them.

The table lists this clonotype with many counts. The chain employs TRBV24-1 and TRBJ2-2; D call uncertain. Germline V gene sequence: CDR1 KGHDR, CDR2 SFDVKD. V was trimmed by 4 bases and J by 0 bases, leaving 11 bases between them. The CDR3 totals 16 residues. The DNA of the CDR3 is TGTGCCACCAGTGACCTTCTAGAGCCGAACACCGGGGAGCTGTTTTTT. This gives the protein CATSDLLEPNTGELFF.

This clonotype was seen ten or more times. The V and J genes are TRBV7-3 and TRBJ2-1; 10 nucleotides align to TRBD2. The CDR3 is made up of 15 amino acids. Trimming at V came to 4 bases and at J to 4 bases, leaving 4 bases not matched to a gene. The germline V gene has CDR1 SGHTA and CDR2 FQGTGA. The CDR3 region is CASSSGLANYNEQFF. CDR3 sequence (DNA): TGTGCCAGCAGCTCGGGACTAGCGAATTACAATGAGCAGTTCTTC. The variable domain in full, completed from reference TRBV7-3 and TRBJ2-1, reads GAGVSQTPSNKVTEKGKYVELRCDPISGHTALYWYRQSLGQGPEFLIYFQGTGAADDSGLPNDRFFAVRPEGSVSTLKIQRTERGDSAVYLCASSSGLANYNEQFFGPGTRLTVL.

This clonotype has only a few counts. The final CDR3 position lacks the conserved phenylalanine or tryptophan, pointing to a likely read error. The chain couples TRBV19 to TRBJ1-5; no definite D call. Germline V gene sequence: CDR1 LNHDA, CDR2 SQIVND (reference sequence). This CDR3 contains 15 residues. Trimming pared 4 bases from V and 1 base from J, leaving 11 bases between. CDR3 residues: CASSTQTLSNQPQHL. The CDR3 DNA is TGTGCCAGTAGTACACAGACTTTAAGCAATCAGCCCCAGCATCTT.

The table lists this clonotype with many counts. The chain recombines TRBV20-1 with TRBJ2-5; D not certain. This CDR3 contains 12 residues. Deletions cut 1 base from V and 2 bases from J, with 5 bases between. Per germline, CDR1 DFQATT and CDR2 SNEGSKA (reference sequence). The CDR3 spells CSARGGQETQYF. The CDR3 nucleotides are TGCAGTGCTAGAGGGGGTCAAGAGACCCAGTACTTC.

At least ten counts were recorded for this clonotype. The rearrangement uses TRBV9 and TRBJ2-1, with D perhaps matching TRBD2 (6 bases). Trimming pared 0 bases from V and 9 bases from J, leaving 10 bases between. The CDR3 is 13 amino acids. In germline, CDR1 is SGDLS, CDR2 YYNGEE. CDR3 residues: CASSVVEEGEQFF. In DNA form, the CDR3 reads TGTGCCAGCAGCGTAGTCGAGGAGGGTGAGCAGTTCTTC.

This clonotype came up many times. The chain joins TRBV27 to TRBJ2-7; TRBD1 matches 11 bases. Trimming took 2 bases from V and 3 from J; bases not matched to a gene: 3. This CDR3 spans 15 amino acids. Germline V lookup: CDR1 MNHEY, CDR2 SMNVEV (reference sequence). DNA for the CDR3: TGTGCCAGCAGTTTAATGGGACAGGGGGGCTACGAGCAGTACTTC. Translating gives CASSLMGQGGYEQYF.

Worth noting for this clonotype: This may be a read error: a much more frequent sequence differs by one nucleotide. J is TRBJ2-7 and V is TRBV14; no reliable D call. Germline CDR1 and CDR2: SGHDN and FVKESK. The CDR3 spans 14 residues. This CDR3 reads CASSQVGRTYEQCF. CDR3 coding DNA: TGTGCCAGCAGCCAAGTAGGCAGGACCTACGAGCAGTGCTTC.

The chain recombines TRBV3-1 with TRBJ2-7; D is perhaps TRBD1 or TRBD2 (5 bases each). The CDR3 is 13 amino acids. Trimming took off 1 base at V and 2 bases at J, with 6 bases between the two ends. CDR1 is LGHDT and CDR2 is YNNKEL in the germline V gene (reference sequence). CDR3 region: CASSQGGTYEQYF. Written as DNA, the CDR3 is TGTGCCAGCAGCCAAGGGGGGACCTACGAGCAGTACTTC.

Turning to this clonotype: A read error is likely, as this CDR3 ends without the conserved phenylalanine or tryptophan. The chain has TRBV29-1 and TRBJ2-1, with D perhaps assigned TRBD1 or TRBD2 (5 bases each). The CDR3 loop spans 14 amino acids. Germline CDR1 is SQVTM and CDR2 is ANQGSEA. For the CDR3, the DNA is TGCAGCGTTGAGGGGACCAGCCTTGACAATAAGCAGTTCTGC. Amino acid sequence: CSVEGTSLDNKQFC.

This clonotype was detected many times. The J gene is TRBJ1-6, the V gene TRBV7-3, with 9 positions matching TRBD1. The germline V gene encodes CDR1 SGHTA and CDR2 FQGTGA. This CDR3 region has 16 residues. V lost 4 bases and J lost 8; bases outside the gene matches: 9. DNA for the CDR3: TGTGCCAGCAGCTCCAGAAGACAGGGGGATTATTCACCCCTCCACTTT. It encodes CASSSRRQGDYSPLHF. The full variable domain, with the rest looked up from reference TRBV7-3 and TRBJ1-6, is GAGVSQTPSNKVTEKGKYVELRCDPISGHTALYWYRQSLGQGPEFLIYFQGTGAADDSGLPNDRFFAVRPEGSVSTLKIQRTERGDSAVYLCASSSRRQGDYSPLHFGNGTRLTVT.

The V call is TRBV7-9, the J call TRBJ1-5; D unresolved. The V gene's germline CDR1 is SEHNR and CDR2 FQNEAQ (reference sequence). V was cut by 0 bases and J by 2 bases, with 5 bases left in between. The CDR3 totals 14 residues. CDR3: CASSLAVGNQPQHF. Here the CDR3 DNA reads TGTGCCAGCAGCTTAGCAGTAGGCAATCAGCCCCAGCATTTT.

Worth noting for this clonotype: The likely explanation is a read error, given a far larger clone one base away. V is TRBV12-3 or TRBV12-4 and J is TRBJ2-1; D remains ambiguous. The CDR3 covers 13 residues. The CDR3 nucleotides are TGTGCCAGCCGTTTAGAGGTCCTGAATGAGCAGTTCTTC. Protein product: CASRLEVLNEQFF.

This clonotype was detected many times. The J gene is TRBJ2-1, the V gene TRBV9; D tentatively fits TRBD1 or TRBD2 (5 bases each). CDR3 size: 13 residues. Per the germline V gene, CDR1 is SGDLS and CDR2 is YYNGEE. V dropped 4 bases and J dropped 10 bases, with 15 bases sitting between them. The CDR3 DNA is TGTGCCAGCAGCTCCGGGACCCGCCGCGAGCAGTTCTTC. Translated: CASSSGTRREQFF. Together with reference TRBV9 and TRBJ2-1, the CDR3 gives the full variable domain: DSGVTQTPKHLITATGQRVTLRCSPRSGDLSVYWYQQSLDQGLQFLIQYYNGEERAKGNILERFSAQQFPDLHSELNLSSLELGDSALYFCASSSGTRREQFFGPGTRLTVL.

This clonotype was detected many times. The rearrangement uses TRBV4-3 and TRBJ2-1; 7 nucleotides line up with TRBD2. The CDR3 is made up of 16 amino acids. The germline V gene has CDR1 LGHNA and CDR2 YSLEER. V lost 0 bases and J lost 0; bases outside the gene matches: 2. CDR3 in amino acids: CASSQEGGGSYNEQFF. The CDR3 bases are TGCGCCAGCAGCCAAGAGGGGGGGGGCTCCTACAATGAGCAGTTCTTC.

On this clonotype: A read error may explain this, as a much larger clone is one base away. CDR3 nucleotide sequence: TGTGCCAGCGGCTGGAGGGGGGTCAGGAATTCACCCCTCCACTTT. It is translated as CASGWRGVRNSPLHF. The chain joins TRBV27 to TRBJ1-6, with a tentative D call TRBD1 (6 bases). The length of the CDR3 is 15 residues. V was shortened by 8 bases and J by 7 bases, with 18 bases between the two germline ends. Germline V gene sequence: CDR1 MNHEY, CDR2 SMNVEV (reference sequence).

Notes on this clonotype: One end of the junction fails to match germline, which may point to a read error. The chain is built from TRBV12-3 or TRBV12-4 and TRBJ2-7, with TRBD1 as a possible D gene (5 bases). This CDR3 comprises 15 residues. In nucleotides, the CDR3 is TGTGCCAGCAGTTTCTTTCACAGGCCCTCCTACGAGCGGTACTTC. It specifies CASSFFHRPSYERYF.

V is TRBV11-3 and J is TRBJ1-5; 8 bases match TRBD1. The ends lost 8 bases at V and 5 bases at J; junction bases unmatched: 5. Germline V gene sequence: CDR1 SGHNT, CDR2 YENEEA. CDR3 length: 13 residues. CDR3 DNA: TGTGCCAGCGGCAGGGGGCCTGATCAGCCCCAGCATTTT. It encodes CASGRGPDQPQHF.

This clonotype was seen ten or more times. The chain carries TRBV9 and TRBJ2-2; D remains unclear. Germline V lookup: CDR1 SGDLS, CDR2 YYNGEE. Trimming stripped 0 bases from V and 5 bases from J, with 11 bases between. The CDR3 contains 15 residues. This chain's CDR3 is CASSVGVRPTGELFF. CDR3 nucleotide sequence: TGTGCCAGCAGCGTAGGTGTCAGACCTACCGGGGAGCTGTTTTTT.

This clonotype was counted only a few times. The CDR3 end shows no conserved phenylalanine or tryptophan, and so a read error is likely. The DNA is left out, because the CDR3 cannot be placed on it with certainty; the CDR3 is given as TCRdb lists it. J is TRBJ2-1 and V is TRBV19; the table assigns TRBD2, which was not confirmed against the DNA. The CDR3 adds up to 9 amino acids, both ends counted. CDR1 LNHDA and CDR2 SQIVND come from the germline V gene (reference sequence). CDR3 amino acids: CASMSSAGR.

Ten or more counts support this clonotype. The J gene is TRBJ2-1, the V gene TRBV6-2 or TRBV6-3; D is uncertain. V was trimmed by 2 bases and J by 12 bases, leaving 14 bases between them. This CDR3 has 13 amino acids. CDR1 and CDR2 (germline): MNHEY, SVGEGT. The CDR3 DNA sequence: TGTGCCAGCAGTTACGACGGGCCCATTTGGCAGTTCTTC. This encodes CASSYDGPIWQFF.